The clone carrying this T cell receptor (beta chain) has more than one count but fewer than ten. Its specificity is unknown. This sample was included in a study of T cell repertoires in cytomegalovirus infection. Study outcomes and limitations: CMV-specific TCR beta clonotypes restricted by HLA-C were the ones dominating the ex vivo response.

TCRdb processed the reads anew with MiXCR; each CDR3 protein has one entry. The table shows 750,000 to 950,000 distinct CDR3 sequences, with about 29% occurring only once. The germline V and J ends were trimmed by 7 bases and 6 bases, with 24 bases remaining between them. CDR1 and CDR2 (germline): DFQATT, SNEGSKA (reference sequence). CDR3 size: 15 residues. The TCR comes from a human donor in good health (CMV status not recorded). Some clones in this sample may be carry-over from other donors' samples. The input for sequencing was cultured CD8+ T cells from PBMCs, taken from culture after CMV antigen stimulation. The gene calls are TRBV20-1 and TRBJ1-1; maybe TRBD1 (6 bases). The CDR3 protein is CSVSEAGTMTPEAFF. CDR3 nucleotides: TGCAGTGTCTCTGAGGCCGGGACAATGACGCCTGAAGCTTTCTTT.